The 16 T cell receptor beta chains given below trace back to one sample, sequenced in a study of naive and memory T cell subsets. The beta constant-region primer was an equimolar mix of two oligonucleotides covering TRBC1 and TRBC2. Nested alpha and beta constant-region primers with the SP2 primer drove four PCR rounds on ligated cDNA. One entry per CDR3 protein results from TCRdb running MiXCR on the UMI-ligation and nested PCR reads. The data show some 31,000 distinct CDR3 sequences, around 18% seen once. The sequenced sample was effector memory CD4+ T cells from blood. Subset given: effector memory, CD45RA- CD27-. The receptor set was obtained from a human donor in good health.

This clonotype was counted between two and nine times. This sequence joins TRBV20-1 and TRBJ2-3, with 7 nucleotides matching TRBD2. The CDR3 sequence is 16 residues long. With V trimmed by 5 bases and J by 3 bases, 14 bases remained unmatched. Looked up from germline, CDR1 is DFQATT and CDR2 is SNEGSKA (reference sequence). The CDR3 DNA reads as TGCAGTGCTTCCAGCCCAACGGGAGGTGGAACAGATACGCAGTATTTT. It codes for CSASSPTGGGTDTQYF.

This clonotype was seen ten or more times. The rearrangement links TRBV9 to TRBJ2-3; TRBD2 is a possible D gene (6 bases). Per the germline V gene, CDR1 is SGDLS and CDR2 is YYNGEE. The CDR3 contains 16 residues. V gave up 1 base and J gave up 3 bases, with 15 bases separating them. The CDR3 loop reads CASSVNVGSGTDTQYF. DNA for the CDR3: TGTGCCAGCAGCGTAAATGTCGGGAGTGGTACAGATACGCAGTATTTT.

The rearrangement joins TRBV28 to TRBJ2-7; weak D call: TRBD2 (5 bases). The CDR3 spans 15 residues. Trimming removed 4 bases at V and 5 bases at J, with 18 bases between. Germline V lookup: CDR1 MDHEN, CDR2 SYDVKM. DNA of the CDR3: TGTGCCAGCAGTTCCCCTGAGGGATCGAGGAACGAGCAGTACTTC. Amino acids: CASSSPEGSRNEQYF. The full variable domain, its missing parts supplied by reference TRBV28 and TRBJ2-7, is DVKVTQSSRYLVKRTGEKVFLECVQDMDHENMFWYRQDPGLGLRLIYFSYDVKMKEKGDIPEGYSVSREKKERFSLILESASTNQTSMYLCASSSPEGSRNEQYFGPGTRLTVT.

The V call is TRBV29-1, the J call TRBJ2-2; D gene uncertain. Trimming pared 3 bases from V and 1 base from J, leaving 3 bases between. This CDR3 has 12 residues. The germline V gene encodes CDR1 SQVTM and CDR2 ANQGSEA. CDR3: CSVEGNTGELFF. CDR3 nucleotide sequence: TGCAGCGTTGAGGGGAACACCGGGGAGCTGTTTTTT.

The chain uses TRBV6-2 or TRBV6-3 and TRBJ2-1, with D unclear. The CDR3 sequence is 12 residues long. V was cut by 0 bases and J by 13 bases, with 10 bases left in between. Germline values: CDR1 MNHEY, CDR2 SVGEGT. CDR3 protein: CASSYSAVIQFF. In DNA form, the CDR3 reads TGTGCCAGCAGTTACTCCGCTGTGATCCAGTTCTTC.

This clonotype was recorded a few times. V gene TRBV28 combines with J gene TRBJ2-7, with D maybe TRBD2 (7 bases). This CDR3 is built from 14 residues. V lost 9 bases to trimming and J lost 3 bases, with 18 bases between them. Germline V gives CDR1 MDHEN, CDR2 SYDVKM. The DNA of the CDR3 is TGTGCCAGTCGGAAACCAGGGGACTACTACGAGCAGTACTTC. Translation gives CASRKPGDYYEQYF. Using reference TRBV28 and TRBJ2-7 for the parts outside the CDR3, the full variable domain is DVKVTQSSRYLVKRTGEKVFLECVQDMDHENMFWYRQDPGLGLRLIYFSYDVKMKEKGDIPEGYSVSREKKERFSLILESASTNQTSMYLCASRKPGDYYEQYFGPGTRLTVT.

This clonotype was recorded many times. The CDR3 DNA sequence: TGTGCCAGCAGTTTACGGGTCGTTTCACCCCTCCACTTT. Residues: CASSLRVVSPLHF. The chain recombines TRBV28 with TRBJ1-6; D unclear. The V gene lost 2 bases and the J gene lost 9 bases, with 8 bases spanning the gap. The germline V gene encodes CDR1 MDHEN and CDR2 SYDVKM. The CDR3 loop spans 13 amino acids.

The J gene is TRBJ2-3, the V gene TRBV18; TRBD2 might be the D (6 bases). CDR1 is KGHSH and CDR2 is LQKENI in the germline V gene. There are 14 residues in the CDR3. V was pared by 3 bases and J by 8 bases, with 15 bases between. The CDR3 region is CASSPMEGSSTQYF. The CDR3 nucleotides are TGTGCCAGCTCACCGATGGAGGGTTCGAGTACGCAGTATTTT.

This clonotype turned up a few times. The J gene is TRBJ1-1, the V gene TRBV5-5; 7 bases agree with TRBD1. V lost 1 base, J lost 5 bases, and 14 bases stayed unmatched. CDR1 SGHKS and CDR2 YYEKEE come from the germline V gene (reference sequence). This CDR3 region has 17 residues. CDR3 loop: CASSLRDRSSPGTEAFF. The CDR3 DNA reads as TGTGCCAGCAGCTTGAGGGACAGATCGAGTCCGGGGACTGAAGCTTTCTTT.

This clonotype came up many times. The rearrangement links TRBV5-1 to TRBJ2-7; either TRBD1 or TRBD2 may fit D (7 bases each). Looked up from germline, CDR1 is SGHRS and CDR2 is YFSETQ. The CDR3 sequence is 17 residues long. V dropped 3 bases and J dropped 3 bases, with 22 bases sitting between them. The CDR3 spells CASSSAGGGHFLYEQYF. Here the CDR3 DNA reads TGCGCCAGCAGCTCCGCAGGGGGGGGACATTTCCTCTACGAGCAGTACTTC. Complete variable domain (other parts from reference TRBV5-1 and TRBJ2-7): KAGVTQTPRYLIKTRGQQVTLSCSPISGHRSVSWYQQTPGQGLQFLFEYFSETQRNKGNFPGRFSGRQFSNSRSEMNVSTLELGDSALYLCASSSAGGGHFLYEQYFGPGTRLTVT.

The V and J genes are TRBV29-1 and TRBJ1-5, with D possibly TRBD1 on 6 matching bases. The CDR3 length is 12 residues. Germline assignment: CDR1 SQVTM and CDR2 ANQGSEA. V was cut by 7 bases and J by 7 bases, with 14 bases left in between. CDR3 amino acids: CSAGTPGQPQHF. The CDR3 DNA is TGCAGCGCTGGGACACCGGGACAGCCCCAGCATTTT.

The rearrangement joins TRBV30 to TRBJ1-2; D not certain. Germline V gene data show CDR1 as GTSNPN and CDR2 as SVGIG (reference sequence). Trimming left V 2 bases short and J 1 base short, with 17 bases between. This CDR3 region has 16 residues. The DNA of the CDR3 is TGTGCCTGGAGTCCCACGCGGTTATCCCTTAACTATGGCTACACCTTC. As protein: CAWSPTRLSLNYGYTF.

CDR3 DNA: TGTGCCATCAGTGGTGGGACCACAGATACGCAGTATTTT. Encoded protein: CAISGGTTDTQYF. The V gene is TRBV10-3, the J gene TRBJ2-3; tentatively, D is TRBD1 or TRBD2 (5 bases each). Per germline, CDR1 ENHRY and CDR2 SYGVKD. Trimming removed 4 bases from V and 2 bases from J, with 7 bases in between. The CDR3 is 13 amino acids.

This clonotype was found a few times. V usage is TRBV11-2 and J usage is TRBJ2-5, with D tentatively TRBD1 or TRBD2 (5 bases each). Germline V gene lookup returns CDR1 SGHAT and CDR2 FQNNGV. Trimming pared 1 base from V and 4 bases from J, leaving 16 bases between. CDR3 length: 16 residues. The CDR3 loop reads CASSLVPGSVRETQYF. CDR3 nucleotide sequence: TGTGCCAGCAGCTTAGTCCCAGGGAGCGTGAGAGAGACCCAGTACTTC. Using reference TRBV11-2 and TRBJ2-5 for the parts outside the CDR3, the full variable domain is EAGVAQSPRYKIIEKRQSVAFWCNPISGHATLYWYQQILGQGPKLLIQFQNNGVVDDSQLPKDRFSAERLKGVDSTLKIQPAKLEDSAVYLCASSLVPGSVRETQYFGPGTRLLVL.

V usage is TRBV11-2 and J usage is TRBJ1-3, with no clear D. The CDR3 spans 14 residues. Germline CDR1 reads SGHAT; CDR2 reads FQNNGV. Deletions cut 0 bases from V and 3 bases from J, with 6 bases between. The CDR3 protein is CASSLDRNGNTIYF. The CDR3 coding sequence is TGTGCCAGCAGCTTAGACAGGAATGGAAACACCATATATTTT.

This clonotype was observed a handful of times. The DNA of the CDR3 is TGTGCCAGCAGCAGTTCTTACCTAGACAGCCGCGACGAGCAGTACTTC. This gives the protein CASSSSYLDSRDEQYF. The chain links TRBV12-3 or TRBV12-4 to TRBJ2-7, with D tentatively TRBD1 (5 bases). The length of the CDR3 is 16 residues. V was pared by 6 bases and J by 5 bases, with 23 bases between.